This TCR beta chain comes out of a study of blood T cell repertoires in COVID-19 (dated by TCRdb to the early 2020s). In the study overall: The collaborator samples originated in the United States, Italy and Spain and spanned the acute and convalescent phases of COVID-19. The material from the prospective study consisted of cDNA or gDNA derived from T cells, B-cell-depleted T cells, or PBMCs. The dataset comprised deeply sampled blood TCRbeta repertoires from subjects exposed to, actively infected with, or recovered from COVID-19. The repertoires were released in a freely available public database meant as a resource for research on the immune response to SARS-CoV-2. The samples were drawn from two sources: the first 160 participants of the ongoing ImmuneRACE study, and 1,254 subjects contributed by 6 global collaborators. Nearly every sample came with metadata listing a de-identified subject ID, COVID-19 status, age in years and sex. Where available, HLA class I and class II types were obtained from metadata supplied by the sample provider rather than from assay-based typing.

Here is what the overall study found, with its caveats: Clinical and demographic metadata were provided uncurated, with the amount varying by source and participant.

Details on this clone: It has no known antigen specificity. No clone much larger than this one lies a single base away; base qualities are absent.

From a lookup of the germline V gene, CDR1 and CDR2 are SGHRS and YFSETQ. The CDR3, from cysteine to phenylalanine, totals 15 residues. The entry retains the CDR3 DNA only, 45 bases that are in frame from base 1. At the junction V is shortened by 0 bases and J by 4 bases, with 13 bases in between. The collaborating institutions used their own protocols to collect whole blood in K2EDTA tubes. Collaborator samples were shipped for TCRbeta analysis as frozen whole blood, isolated PBMCs, or DNA extracted from either sample type. The immunoSEQ Assay, a bias-controlled multiplex PCR, was used to amplify TCRbeta CDR3 regions from genomic DNA. The study's processing was this. Within the assay, amplification of reference gene primers was used to estimate how many nucleated cells each sample contained. To quantify the absolute abundance of each unique TCRbeta CDR3 rearrangement, sequence reads were collapsed and filtered. For each sample, productive Simpson clonality was calculated as the square root of Simpson's diversity index over productive rearrangements. In TCRdb, the immuneACCESS table is reduced to in-frame sequences with V and J assigned. These tables do not hold every clone; where another copy was compared, an unresolved V gene accounts for under half, and the others remain unexplained. That table is the source of V, J and clone size, and D and trimming were worked out from the DNA. The table for this sample lists about 100,000 clones; about nine tenths of them were counted only once. Jointly, the top ten make up 4.5% to 6% of the sample.

The rearranged chain carries TRBV5-1 and TRBJ1-2; matching of 5 bases hints at TRBD1 as the D gene. Sequenced input: peripheral blood. The TCR sequence derives from a man between 65 and 85 years old with acute or convalescent COVID-19. CDR3 sequence: CASSLGTFYGYGYTF. The DNA sequence is as follows: TGCGCCAGCAGCTTGGGGACATTTTACGGCTATGGCTACACCTTC.